The rows below give T cell receptor beta chains drawn from one sample of a study of PD-1 blockade in classical Hodgkin lymphoma. Data came from immunoSEQ multiplex PCR; TCRdb stores just in-frame clones and leaves some out. Of approximately 25,000 clones listed, 65% to 85% are singletons. Sequenced here: CD4+ T cells from blood, sampled at baseline. The receptors here all came from a human donor with classical Hodgkin lymphoma. CDR3s include the opening cysteine and the closing phenylalanine or tryptophan. The order of the fields is J gene, D gene, V gene, CDR3 DNA, CDR3 protein. The D gene is left open where the match is weak.

TRBJ2-6 NA TRBV11-1 TGTGCCAGCAGCTTAGTAGACGGTCTCTCTGGGGCCAACGTCCTGACTTTC CASSLVDGLSGANVLTF
TRBJ1-1 NA TRBV7-8 TGTGCCAGCAGCTTAGGGGATATTATATTGAACACTGAAGCTTTCTTT CASSLGDIILNTEAFF
TRBJ2-5 NA TRBV11-1 TGTGCCAGCAGCTTCATTCCTCAAGAGACCCAGTACTTC CASSFIPQETQYF
TRBJ2-1 TRBD2 TRBV7-7 TGTGCTAGCAGCCTGGGCGGTAGCGGGGGGTACAATGAGCAGTTCTTC CASSLGGSGGYNEQFF
TRBJ1-1 NA TRBV19 TGTGCCACCTTTGGACGGATCATGAACACTGAAGCTTTCTTT CATFGRIMNTEAFF
TRBJ2-2 TRBD2 TRBV9 TGTGCCAGCAGGGTAACTAGCGGGGGTTCCGGGGAGCTGTTTTTT CASRVTSGGSGELFF
TRBJ1-6 NA TRBV30 TGTGCCTGGGGGACGGACTATAATTCACCCCTCCACTTT CAWGTDYNSPLHF
TRBJ2-2 NA TRBV7-2 TGTGCCAGCAGCTTATACTCTGGGAACACCGGGGAGCTGTTTTTT CASSLYSGNTGELFF
TRBJ1-6 NA TRBV5-1 TGCGCCAGCAGCTTAATGGGGGACTATAATTCACCCCTCCACTTT CASSLMGDYNSPLHF
TRBJ2-5 NA TRBV9 TGTGCCAGCAGCTGGGGGCAGGCCCCGGAGACCCAGTACTTC CASSWGQAPETQYF